What follows are 6 T cell receptor beta chains derived from one specimen sequenced in a study of blood T cell repertoires in COVID-19. Assay: immunoSEQ multiplex PCR; the TCRdb copy retains only in-frame clones and omits some. Of 150,000 to 200,000 clones in the sample, about 86% were seen once. Source material: peripheral blood. The receptor set was obtained from an elderly woman with acute or convalescent COVID-19.

The rearrangement links TRBV5-4 to TRBJ2-5; TRBD2 matches 7 bases. The CDR3 has 14 amino acids. CDR1 and CDR2 from the germline V gene are SGHNT and YYREEE (reference sequence). Trimming at V came to 0 bases and at J to 1 base, leaving 0 bases not matched to a gene. For the CDR3, the DNA is TGTGCCAGCAGCTTGGGACTAGCCCAAGAGACCCAGTACTTC. This gives the protein CASSLGLAQETQYF. Supplemented by reference TRBV5-4 and TRBJ2-5, the full variable domain reads ETGVTQSPTHLIKTRGQQVTLRCSSQSGHNTVSWYQQALGQGPQFIFQYYREEENGRGNFPPRFSGLQFPNYSSELNVNALELDDSALYLCASSLGLAQETQYFGPGTRLLVL.

The chain carries TRBV5-1 and TRBJ2-1; 12 bases map to TRBD2. The CDR3 runs 18 residues. Germline V lookup: CDR1 SGHRS, CDR2 YFSETQ. Trimming at V came to 4 bases and at J to 0 bases, leaving 8 bases not matched to a gene. In nucleotides, the CDR3 is TGCGCCAGCAGCCGGGGAGGACTAGCGGGGAGCTCCTACAATGAGCAGTTCTTC. It codes for CASSRGGLAGSSYNEQFF.

On this clone itself: The sample has other DNA sequences that encode this CDR3 too. The genes are TRBV28 and TRBJ1-1; D remains ambiguous. Germline values: CDR1 MDHEN, CDR2 SYDVKM. CDR3 length equals 12 residues. The V and J ends lost 5 bases and 5 bases respectively, with 9 bases between them. CDR3 residues: CASSLQLTEAFF. The CDR3, as DNA: TGTGCCAGCAGTCTACAGCTAACTGAAGCTTTCTTT.

The table lists this clone with a count of one. The chain uses TRBV27 and TRBJ2-3; 7 bases agree with TRBD2. Germline V gene data show CDR1 as MNHEY and CDR2 as SMNVEV (reference sequence). Germline trimming cut 6 bases from V and 2 bases from J; bases unmatched to any gene: 8. The CDR3 runs 15 residues. CDR3: CASSFAGVYTDTQYF. For the CDR3, the DNA is TGTGCCAGCAGCTTCGCGGGGGTCTACACAGATACGCAGTATTTT.

The V gene is TRBV19, the J gene TRBJ2-1, with a tentative D call TRBD2 (7 bases). The CDR3 is 16 residues long. V lost 6 bases and J 7 bases, leaving 22 bases between the germline ends. Per the germline V gene, CDR1 is LNHDA and CDR2 is SQIVND (reference sequence). CDR3 nucleotides: TGTGCCAGTAGCTTAATCGTGGGAGGGGGGTCTAATGAGCAGTTCTTC. Its protein product is CASSLIVGGGSNEQFF.

The chain has TRBV28 and TRBJ1-2; D not resolved. Between the trimmed V and J ends, which lost 1 base and 11 bases, there was a span of 8 bases. There are 11 residues in the CDR3. Germline V gene data show CDR1 as MDHEN and CDR2 as SYDVKM. CDR3 residues: CASSLLLEYTF. The CDR3 region has the DNA TGTGCCAGCAGTTTATTACTGGAGTACACCTTC.